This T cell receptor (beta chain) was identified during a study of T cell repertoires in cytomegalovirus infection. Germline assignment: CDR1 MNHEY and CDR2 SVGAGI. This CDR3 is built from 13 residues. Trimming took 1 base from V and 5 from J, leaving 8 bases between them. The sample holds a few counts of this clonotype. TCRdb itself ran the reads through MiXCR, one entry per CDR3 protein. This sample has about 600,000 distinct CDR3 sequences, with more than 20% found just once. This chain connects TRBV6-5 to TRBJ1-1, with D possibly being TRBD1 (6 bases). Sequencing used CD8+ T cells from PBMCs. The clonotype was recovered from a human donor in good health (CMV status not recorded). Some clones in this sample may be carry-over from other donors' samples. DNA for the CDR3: TGTGCCAGCAGTTACTTTACAGGGACTGAAGCTTTCTTT. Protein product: CASSYFTGTEAFF.